This T cell receptor beta chain appears in the sequencing data of a study of Ad26.COV2.S vaccination and SARS-CoV-2 variants (dated by TCRdb to about 2021). Concerning the study at large: Donors in the vaccine arm were drawn from COV1001, a multicentre, randomized, double-blind, placebo-controlled phase I-IIa trial testing Ad26.COV2.S in healthy adults. TCRbeta repertoire sequencing served as the tool for gauging how specific and how broad the SARS-CoV-2-reactive T cell receptors were following Ad26.COV2.S vaccination. Blinding of investigators to trial group allocation was maintained during experiments and outcome assessment. Trial participants were randomized into five groups of five, in which low-dose or high-dose Ad26.COV2.S was given once or twice, or placebo was given on both occasions. The TCR-sequenced set comprised approximately 32 samples: around 20 Ad26.COV2.S vaccine recipients, 5 placebo recipients and 8 SARS-CoV-2 convalescent individuals. Ad26.COV2.S was administered intramuscularly at a dose of 5x10^10 or 1x10^11 viral particles, either as one shot or as two shots given 56 days apart.

Unmatched junction bases come to 8, with V trimmed by 5 bases and J by 3 bases. The CDR3 covers 16 residues, taking in both the cysteine and the phenylalanine. The retained sequence is limited to the CDR3, 48 bases, with the frame set at the first base. Based on the germline V gene, the CDR1 and CDR2 sequences are SGHTA and FQGNSA. The immunoSEQ Assay was used to sequence TCRbeta CDR3 regions. After extraction, genomic DNA underwent amplification by bias-controlled multiplex PCR, followed by high-throughput sequencing. Per the authors' processing: To quantify the absolute abundance of each unique TCRbeta CDR3 region, sequences were collapsed and filtered. T cell fraction was estimated by normalizing TCRbeta template counts to usable DNA, which was measured by amplifying reference genes present in all nucleated cells. Repertoire TCRs were annotated as SARS-CoV-2-specific by exact matching of V gene, CDR3 amino acid sequence and J gene to a known reactive TCR set. MIRA supplied the reference SARS-CoV-2 TCR set, which was filtered for enrichment in COVID-19-positive ImmuneCODE repertoires so that public or cross-reactive TCRs were removed. Based on the MIRA antigens, annotated TCRs were further analysed at the level of specific ORF or position within ORF. Breadth was defined as the number of annotated unique rearrangements divided by the total number of unique productive rearrangements, and depth was defined as the summed frequency of the annotated unique rearrangements. Two-sided Wilcoxon rank-sum tests were used to compare TCR breadth between groups. TCRdb limited this immuneACCESS table to in-frame rearrangements with V and J called. A share of clones is missing; checked studies link under half to unresolved V genes, and the rest is unexplained. The V and J calls and clone size come from that table; D and trimming were worked out from the DNA. This sample comprises roughly 320,000 clones, approximately 80% of them detected only once. Together, the top ten hold about 2.1% of the sample.

With respect to this clone: The target of this receptor is not known. No clone much larger than this one lies a single base away; base qualities are absent.

General findings and caveats noted by the study authors: According to the authors, total T cell responses may have been underestimated by the TCR breadth and depth analyses. After vaccination, substantial breadth of spike-specific CD8+ and CD4+ T cell responses was reported. Compared with placebo recipients, Ad26.COV2.S recipients showed higher spike-specific TCR breadth (P = 0.0014). The study was not powered to compare responses between vaccine doses or regimens. Vaccine and placebo recipients had similar non-spike TCR breadth, a finding consistent with the vaccine containing only spike.

The intended sense of this specimen's treatment or condition label: 19 received Ad26.COV2.S at low or high dose, single or two shots; about 5 received placebo; per-sample allocation not given. For vaccine and placebo recipients, the sequenced repertoires came from samples collected on day 63 after the first injection. Between 29 July and 7 August 2020, Cohort 1b enrolled about 27 adults aged 18-55 years at one site in Boston, USA. Ad26.COV2.S was a replication-incompetent adenovirus type 26 vector that expressed a prefusion-stabilized SARS-CoV-2 spike protein derived from the original Wuhan strain.

This material consisted of peripheral blood, taken in a trial of Ad26.COV2.S vaccine versus placebo. The rearranged chain carries TRBV7-2 and TRBJ2-7; 12 of the junction bases match TRBD2. This receptor was taken from a person aged 18-65 years who received the Ad26.COV2.S COVID-19 vaccine or a placebo. The DNA is TGTGCCAGCAGCCCAACCCGGACTAGCGGGGACTACGAGCAGTACTTC. This codes for CASSPTRTSGDYEQYF.